This TCR beta chain was identified in a study of blood T cell repertoires in COVID-19 (dated by TCRdb to 2020 to 2022). Context from the whole study: The collaborator samples originated in the United States, Italy and Spain and spanned the acute and convalescent phases of COVID-19. A freely available public database, intended as a resource for researchers studying the immune response to SARS-CoV-2, is where the repertoires were released. The prospective study material was composed of cDNA or gDNA derived from T cells, B-cell-depleted T cells, or PBMCs. A de-identified subject ID, COVID-19 status, age in years and sex were almost always included in the sample metadata. Subjects who had been exposed to COVID-19, were actively infected with it, or had recovered from it provided the deeply sampled blood TCRbeta repertoires that made up the dataset. Where available, HLA class I and class II types were obtained from metadata supplied by the sample provider rather than from assay-based typing. The samples were drawn from two sources: the first 160 participants of the ongoing ImmuneRACE study, and some 1,300 subjects contributed by 6 global collaborators.

Remarks on this clone: The antigen this receptor binds is unknown. Base-call qualities are not available, and no considerably larger clone is one nucleotide away.

TCRbeta CDR3 regions were amplified from genomic DNA using the immunoSEQ Assay, a bias-controlled multiplex PCR. The authors' pipeline ran thus. Nucleated cell counts per sample were estimated from amplification of reference gene primers within the assay. Sequence reads were collapsed and filtered to measure the absolute abundance of every unique TCRbeta CDR3 rearrangement. For each sample, productive Simpson clonality was calculated by taking the square root of Simpson's diversity index across productive rearrangements. TCRdb re-hosts the immuneACCESS table, in-frame sequences only. Its copies lack some clones; in the studies checked, an unresolved V gene accounts for under half of them, and the cause for the rest is not known. V, J and clone size were drawn from that table, and D and trimming were deduced from the DNA. The sample has 300,000 to 450,000 clones on record, about 80% of them singletons. The top ten clonotypes cover under 1.2% of the sample.

The full study reports these points: Clinical and demographic metadata were provided uncurated, with the amount varying by source and participant.

Each collaborating institution followed its own protocols to collect whole blood in K2EDTA tubes. For TCRbeta analysis, collaborators shipped samples as frozen whole blood, isolated PBMCs, or DNA extracted from either of those sample types. The V end loses 2 bases and the J end loses 6 bases, and a stretch of 14 bases separates them. The CDR3 runs 15 amino acids, cysteine and phenylalanine included. The kept DNA is CDR3 alone, 45 bases in frame from the first base. The germline V gene provides CDR1 MNHNS and CDR2 SASEGT. This receptor was obtained from a human donor with acute or convalescent COVID-19. The donor label of this sample is uncertain. Recombination linked TRBV6-1 to TRBJ1-5; a tentative D call is TRBD1 (5 bases match). The sample comprised peripheral blood. Here the CDR3 is given as CASSEWSGDRQPQHF. The DNA sequence is TGTGCCAGCAGTGAATGGTCGGGGGATCGTCAGCCCCAGCATTTT.